This record covers a single T cell receptor (beta chain). This sample is drawn from a study of blood T cell repertoires in COVID-19. At the level of the study: T cells, B-cell-depleted T cells, or PBMCs provided the cDNA or gDNA that served as material.

The study recruited people aged 18 to 89 years across around 24 US areas. Assignments of participants to cohorts depended upon their own reported clinical history. This CDR3 spans 13 amino acids. Germline V gene lookup returns CDR1 SGHKS and CDR2 YYEKEE (reference sequence). After removal of 8 bases from V and 8 bases from J, the junction contained 8 bases not matched to a gene. The method was immunoSEQ multiplex PCR; TCRdb's version includes in-frame clones alone and lacks a portion of them. The sample lists 300,000 to 400,000 clones; 86% were seen once. V is TRBV5-5 and J is TRBJ2-1, with TRBD1 matching over 9 bases. Source material: PBMCs or T cells enriched from blood (not recorded which). The sequence derives from a woman in her 40s with acute COVID-19. In DNA, the CDR3 is TGTGCCAGAGCGGGACAGGGAGGGGATGAGCAGTTCTTC. Amino acids: CARAGQGGDEQFF.